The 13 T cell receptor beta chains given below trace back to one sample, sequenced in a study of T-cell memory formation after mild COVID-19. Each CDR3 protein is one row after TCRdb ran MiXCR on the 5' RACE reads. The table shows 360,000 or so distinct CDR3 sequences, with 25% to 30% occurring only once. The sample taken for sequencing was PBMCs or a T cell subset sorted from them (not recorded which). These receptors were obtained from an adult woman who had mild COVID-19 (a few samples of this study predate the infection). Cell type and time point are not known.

CDR3 nucleotide sequence: TGTGCCAGCAGCTCCTTAGCGGGGGGGTTAAGCACAGATACGCAGTATTTT. Its protein product is CASSSLAGGLSTDTQYF. This chain uses TRBV7-3 with TRBJ2-3; 11 bases align to TRBD2. Trimming cost V 4 bases and J 0 bases; bases outside gene matches: 6. This CDR3 has 17 residues. Germline V gives CDR1 SGHTA, CDR2 FQGTGA.

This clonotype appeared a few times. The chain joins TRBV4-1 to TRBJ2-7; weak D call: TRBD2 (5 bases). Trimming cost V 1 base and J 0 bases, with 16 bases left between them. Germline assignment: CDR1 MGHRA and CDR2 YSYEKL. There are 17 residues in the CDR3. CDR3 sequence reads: CASSQVGLREGSYEQYF. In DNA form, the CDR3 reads TGCGCCAGCAGCCAAGTGGGTTTGAGGGAAGGCTCCTACGAGCAGTACTTC.

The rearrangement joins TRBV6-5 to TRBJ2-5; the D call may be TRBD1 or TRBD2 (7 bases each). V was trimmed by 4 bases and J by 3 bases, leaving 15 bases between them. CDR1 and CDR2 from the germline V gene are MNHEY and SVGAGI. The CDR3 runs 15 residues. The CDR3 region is CASSFSGGREETQYF. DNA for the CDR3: TGTGCCAGCAGTTTCTCAGGGGGGAGGGAAGAGACCCAGTACTTC.

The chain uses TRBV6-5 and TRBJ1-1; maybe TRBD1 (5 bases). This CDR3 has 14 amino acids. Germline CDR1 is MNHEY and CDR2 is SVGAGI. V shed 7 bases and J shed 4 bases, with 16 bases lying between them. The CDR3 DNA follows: TGTGCCAGCATTATTAATGGAAGGGGCACTGAAGCTTTCTTT. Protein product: CASIINGRGTEAFF.

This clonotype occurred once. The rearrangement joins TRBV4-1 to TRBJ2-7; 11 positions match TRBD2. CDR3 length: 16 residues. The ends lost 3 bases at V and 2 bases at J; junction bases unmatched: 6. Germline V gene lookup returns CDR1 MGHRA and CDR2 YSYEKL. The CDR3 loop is CASSHTTSGGAYEQYF. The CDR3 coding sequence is TGCGCCAGCAGCCATACCACTAGCGGGGGAGCCTACGAGCAGTACTTC.

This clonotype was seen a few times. The CDR3 protein is CASSLAGRNEQYF. The DNA of the CDR3 is TGTGCCAGCAGCTTGGCTGGCCGGAACGAGCAGTACTTC. The V call is TRBV5-5, the J call TRBJ2-7; D ambiguous. The CDR3 has 13 amino acids. CDR1 SGHKS and CDR2 YYEKEE come from the germline V gene (reference sequence). The V and J ends lost 0 bases and 5 bases respectively, with 9 bases between them.

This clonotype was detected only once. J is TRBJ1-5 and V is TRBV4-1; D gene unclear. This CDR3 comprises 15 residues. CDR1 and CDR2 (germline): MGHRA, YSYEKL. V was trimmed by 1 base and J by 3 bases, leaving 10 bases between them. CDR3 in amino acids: CASSQVLENNQPQHF. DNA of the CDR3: TGCGCCAGCAGCCAAGTTTTAGAAAACAATCAGCCCCAGCATTTT.

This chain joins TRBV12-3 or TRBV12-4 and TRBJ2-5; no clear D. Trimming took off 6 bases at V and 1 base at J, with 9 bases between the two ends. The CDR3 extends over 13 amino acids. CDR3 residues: CASRQLLQETQYF. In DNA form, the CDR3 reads TGTGCCAGCAGACAGCTCCTCCAAGAGACCCAGTACTTC.

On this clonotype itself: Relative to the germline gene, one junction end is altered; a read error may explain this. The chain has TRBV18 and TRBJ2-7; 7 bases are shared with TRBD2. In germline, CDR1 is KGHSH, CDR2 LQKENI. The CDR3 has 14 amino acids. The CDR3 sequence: CASSPGTTSDEQYF. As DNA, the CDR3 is TGTGCCAGCTCACCCGGGACTACCTCCGACGAGCAGTACTTC. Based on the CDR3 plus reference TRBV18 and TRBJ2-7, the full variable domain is NAGVMQNPRHLVRRRGQEARLRCSPMKGHSHVYWYRQLPEEGLKFMVYLQKENIIDESGMPKERFSAEFPKEGPSILRIQQVVRGDSAAYFCASSPGTTSDEQYFGPGTRLTVT.

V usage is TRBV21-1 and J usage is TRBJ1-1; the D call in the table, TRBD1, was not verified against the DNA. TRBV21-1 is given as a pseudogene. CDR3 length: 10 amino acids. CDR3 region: CASTLKGTTF. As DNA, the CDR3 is TGTGCCAGCACCCTCAAGGGGACAACCTTT.

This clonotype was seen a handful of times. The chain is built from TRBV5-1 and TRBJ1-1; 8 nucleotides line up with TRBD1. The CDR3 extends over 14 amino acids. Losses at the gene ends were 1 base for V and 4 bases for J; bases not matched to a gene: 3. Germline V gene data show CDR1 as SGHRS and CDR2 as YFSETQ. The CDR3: CASSLQGATTEAFF. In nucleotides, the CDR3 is TGCGCCAGCAGCTTGCAGGGGGCGACCACTGAAGCTTTCTTT.

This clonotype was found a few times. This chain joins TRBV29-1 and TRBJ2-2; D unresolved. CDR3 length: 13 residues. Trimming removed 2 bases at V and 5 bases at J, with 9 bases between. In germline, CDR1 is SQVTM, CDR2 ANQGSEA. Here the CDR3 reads CSVEPEKTGELFF. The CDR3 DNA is TGCAGCGTTGAACCAGAAAAAACCGGGGAGCTGTTTTTT.

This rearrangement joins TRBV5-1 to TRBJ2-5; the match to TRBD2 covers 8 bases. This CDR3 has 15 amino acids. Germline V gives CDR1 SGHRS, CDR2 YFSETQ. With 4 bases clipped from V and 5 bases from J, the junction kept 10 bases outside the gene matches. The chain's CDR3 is CASSRLLAGGETQYF. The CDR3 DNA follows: TGCGCCAGCAGCCGCCTCCTAGCGGGTGGCGAGACCCAGTACTTC.